Presented here are 2 T cell receptor beta chains from one specimen sequenced in a study of tumor T cells in aggressive B-cell lymphoma. Method: immunoSEQ multiplex PCR; TCRdb's copy keeps in-frame clones and lacks some. In the table there are 3,000 or so clones, 86% of which are singletons. Sequenced: tumor tissue. These receptors all stem from an adult with diffuse large B cell lymphoma.

The J gene is TRBJ1-1, the V gene TRBV21-1; the D call in the table, TRBD1, was not verified against the DNA. TRBV21-1 is listed as a pseudogene. This CDR3 is built from 16 residues. The CDR3 protein is CASSSDRGLPNTEAFF. In nucleotides, the CDR3 is TGTGCCAGCAGCAGCGACAGGGGGCTTCCCAACACTGAAGCTTTCTTT.

This sequence joins TRBV7-2 and TRBJ2-7; possibly TRBD1 for D (5 bases). There are 18 residues in the CDR3. Trimming took off 2 bases at V and 6 bases at J, with 26 bases between the two ends. CDR1 is SGHTA and CDR2 is FQGNSA in the germline V gene. The CDR3 spells CASSLYGSRLREVREQYF. CDR3 coding DNA: TGTGCCAGCAGCTTATACGGTTCCAGACTCAGGGAAGTCCGCGAGCAGTACTTC.